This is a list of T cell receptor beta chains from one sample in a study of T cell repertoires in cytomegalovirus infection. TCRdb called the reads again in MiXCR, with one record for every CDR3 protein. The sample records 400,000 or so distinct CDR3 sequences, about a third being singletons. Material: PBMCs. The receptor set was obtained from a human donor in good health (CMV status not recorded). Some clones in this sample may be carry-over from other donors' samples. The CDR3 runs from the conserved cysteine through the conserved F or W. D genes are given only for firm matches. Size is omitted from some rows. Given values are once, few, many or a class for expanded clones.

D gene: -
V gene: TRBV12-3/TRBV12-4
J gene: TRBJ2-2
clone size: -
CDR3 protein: CASSIQVPTGELFF
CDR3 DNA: TGTGCCAGCAGTATCCAGGTTCCCACCGGGGAGCTGTTTTTT

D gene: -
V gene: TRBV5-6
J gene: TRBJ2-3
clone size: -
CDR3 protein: CASSHDRRDTQYF
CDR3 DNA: TGTGCCAGCAGCCATGACCGGAGGGATACGCAGTATTTT

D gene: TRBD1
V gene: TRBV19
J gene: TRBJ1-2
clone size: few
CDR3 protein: CASSTSTGGTNYGYTF
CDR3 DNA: TGTGCCAGTAGTACGTCGACAGGGGGAACTAACTATGGCTACACCTTC

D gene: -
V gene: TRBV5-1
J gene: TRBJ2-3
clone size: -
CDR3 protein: CASSNQLKRSTDTQYF
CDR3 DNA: TGCGCCAGCAGCAATCAACTCAAAAGAAGCACAGATACGCAGTATTTT

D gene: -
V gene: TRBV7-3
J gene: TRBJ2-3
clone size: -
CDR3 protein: CASSLTVRGSRDTQYF
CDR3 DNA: TGTGCCAGCAGCTTAACGGTTCGGGGTAGTAGAGATACGCAGTATTTT

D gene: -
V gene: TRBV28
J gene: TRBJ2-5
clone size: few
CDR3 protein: CASSFPSGVRETQYF
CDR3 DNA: TGTGCCAGCAGTTTTCCCTCGGGGGTGCGAGAGACCCAGTACTTC

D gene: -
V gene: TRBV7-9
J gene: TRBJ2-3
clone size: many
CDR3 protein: CASSSAFGGGSDTQYF
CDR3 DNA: TGTGCCAGCAGCTCTGCGTTTGGTGGGGGATCAGATACGCAGTATTTT

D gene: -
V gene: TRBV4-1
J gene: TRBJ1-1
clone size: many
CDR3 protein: CASSLNAPTGNTEAFF
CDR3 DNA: TGCGCCAGCAGCCTTAACGCCCCGACAGGGAACACTGAAGCTTTCTTT

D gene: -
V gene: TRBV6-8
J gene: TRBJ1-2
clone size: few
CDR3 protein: CATLGLSYGYTF
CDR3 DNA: TGTGCCACCCTAGGACTTAGCTATGGCTACACCTTC

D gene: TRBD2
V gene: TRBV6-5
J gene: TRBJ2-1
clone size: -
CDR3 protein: CASSYRSGGPDNEQFF
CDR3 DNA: TGTGCCAGCAGTTACAGGAGCGGGGGGCCCGACAATGAGCAGTTCTTC

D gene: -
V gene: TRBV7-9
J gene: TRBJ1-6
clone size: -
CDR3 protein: CASSLSWGTYNSPLHF
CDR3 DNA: TGTGCCAGCAGCTTAAGCTGGGGAACATATAATTCACCCCTCCACTTT

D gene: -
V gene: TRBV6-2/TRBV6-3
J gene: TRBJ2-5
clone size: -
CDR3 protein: CASSYSHSSPDAAQETQYF
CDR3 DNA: TGTGCCAGCAGTTACTCCCACTCCAGCCCGGACGCAGCGCAAGAGACCCAGTACTTC

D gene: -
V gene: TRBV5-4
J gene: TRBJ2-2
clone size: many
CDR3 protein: CASSSLGGSAGELFF
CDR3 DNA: TGTGCCAGCAGCTCCCTTGGGGGGTCGGCCGGGGAGCTGTTTTTT

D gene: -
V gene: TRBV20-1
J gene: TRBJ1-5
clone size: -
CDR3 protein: CSATGEVNQPQHF
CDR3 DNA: TGCAGTGCTACCGGGGAGGTCAATCAGCCCCAGCATTTT

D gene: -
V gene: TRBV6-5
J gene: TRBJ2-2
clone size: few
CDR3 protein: CASSYFGGTGELFF
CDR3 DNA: TGTGCCAGCAGTTACTTCGGAGGCACCGGGGAGCTGTTTTTT

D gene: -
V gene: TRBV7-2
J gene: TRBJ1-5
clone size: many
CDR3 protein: CASSLGMSNQPQHF
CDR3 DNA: TGTGCCAGCAGCTTAGGGATGAGCAATCAGCCCCAGCATTTT

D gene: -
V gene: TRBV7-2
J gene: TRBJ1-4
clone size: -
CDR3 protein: CASSLGSGGGGEKLFF
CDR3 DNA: TGTGCCAGCAGCTTAGGAAGCGGGGGAGGCGGTGAAAAACTGTTTTTT

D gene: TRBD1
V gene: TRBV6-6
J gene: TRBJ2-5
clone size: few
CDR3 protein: CASSYWTGAETQYF
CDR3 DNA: TGTGCCAGCAGTTACTGGACAGGGGCAGAGACCCAGTACTTC

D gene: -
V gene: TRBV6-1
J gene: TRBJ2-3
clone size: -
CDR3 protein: CASSIAGDTQYF
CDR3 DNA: TGTGCCAGCAGCATTGCAGGGGATACGCAGTATTTT

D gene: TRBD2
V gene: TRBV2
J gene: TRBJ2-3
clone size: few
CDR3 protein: CASILAGGLTGTDTQYF
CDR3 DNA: TGTGCCAGCATACTAGCGGGGGGGCTTACGGGCACAGATACGCAGTATTTT

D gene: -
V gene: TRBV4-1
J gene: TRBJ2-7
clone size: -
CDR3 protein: CASSHRRGYEQYF
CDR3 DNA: TGCGCCAGCAGCCACCGCCGGGGCTACGAGCAGTACTTC

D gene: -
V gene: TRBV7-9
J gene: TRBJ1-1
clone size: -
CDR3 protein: CASSSLDRLNTEAFF
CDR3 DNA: TGTGCCAGCAGCTCGCTTGACAGGCTGAACACTGAAGCTTTCTTT

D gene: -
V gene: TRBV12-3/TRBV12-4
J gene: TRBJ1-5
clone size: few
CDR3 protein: CASSPPGDNNQPQHF
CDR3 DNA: TGTGCCAGCAGTCCCCCAGGGGACAACAATCAGCCCCAGCATTTT

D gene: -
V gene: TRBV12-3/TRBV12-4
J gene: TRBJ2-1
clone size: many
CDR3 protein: CASSSEIYNEQFF
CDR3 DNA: TGTGCCAGCAGTTCCGAAATCTACAATGAGCAGTTCTTC

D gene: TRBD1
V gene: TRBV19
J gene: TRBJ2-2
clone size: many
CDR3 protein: CASADRAVNTGELFF
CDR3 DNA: TGTGCCAGTGCGGACAGGGCAGTAAACACCGGGGAGCTGTTTTTT

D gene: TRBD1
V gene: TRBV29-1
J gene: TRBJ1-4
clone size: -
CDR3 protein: CSALGQGTPRGKLFF
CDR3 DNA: TGCAGCGCCCTGGGACAGGGTACACCGAGGGGAAAACTGTTTTTT

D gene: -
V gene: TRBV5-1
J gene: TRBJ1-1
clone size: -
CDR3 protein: CASSLGYRGTEAFF
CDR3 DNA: TGCGCCAGCAGCTTGGGGTATAGAGGGACTGAAGCTTTCTTT

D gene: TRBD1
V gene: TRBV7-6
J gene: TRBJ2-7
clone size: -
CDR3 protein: CASSDTGTVQGEQYF
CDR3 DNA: TGTGCCAGCAGCGACACCGGGACAGTACAGGGCGAGCAGTACTTC

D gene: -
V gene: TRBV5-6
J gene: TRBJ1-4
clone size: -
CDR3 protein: CASSLGANEKLFF
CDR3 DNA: TGTGCCAGCAGCTTGGGAGCAAATGAAAAACTGTTTTTT

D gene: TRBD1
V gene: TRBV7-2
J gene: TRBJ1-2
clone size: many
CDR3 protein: CASSSGQGHYGYTF
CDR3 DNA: TGTGCCAGCAGCTCAGGACAGGGACACTATGGCTACACCTTC

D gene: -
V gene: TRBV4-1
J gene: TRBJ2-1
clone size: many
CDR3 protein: CASSQDARREQFF
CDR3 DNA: TGCGCCAGCAGCCAAGATGCAAGACGGGAGCAGTTCTTC

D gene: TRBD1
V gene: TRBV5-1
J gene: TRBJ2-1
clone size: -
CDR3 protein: CASSFGDRDYNEQFF
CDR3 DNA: TGCGCCAGCAGCTTCGGGGACAGGGACTACAATGAGCAGTTCTTC